These 8 T cell receptor beta chains share one sample of origin, sequenced in a study of blood T cell repertoires in COVID-19 (dated by TCRdb to 2019 to 2021). Library preparation was by the immunoSEQ multiplex PCR assay. In TCRdb, the immuneACCESS table is reduced to in-frame sequences with V and J assigned. These tables do not hold every clone; where another copy was compared, an unresolved V gene accounts for under half, and the others remain unexplained. The sample data list tens of thousands of clones, and 70% to 85% of these were observed just once. The ten largest clones capture more than 20% of the sample. Source material: peripheral blood. The receptors were sampled from a man between 60 and 70 years old with active or convalescent COVID-19.

V gene TRBV5-4 combines with J gene TRBJ1-1; a weak D match, TRBD1 (5 bases). Germline V lookup: CDR1 SGHNT, CDR2 YYREEE (reference sequence). The CDR3 has 13 residues. V was clipped by 3 bases and J by 5 bases, with 11 bases between them. CDR3 amino acids: CASSSTVSTEAFF. CDR3 DNA sequence: TGTGCCAGCAGCTCGACAGTGAGTACTGAAGCTTTCTTT.

This clone came up once. The rearrangement uses TRBV3-1 (or the pseudogene TRBV3-2) and TRBJ2-7; D gene uncertain. V was pared by 1 base and J by 0 bases, with 10 bases between. The CDR3 sequence is 15 residues long. The germline V gene encodes CDR1 LGHDT and CDR2 YNNKEL (reference sequence). The chain's CDR3 is CASSQVRQSSYEQYF. CDR3 nucleotide sequence: TGTGCCAGCAGCCAAGTGCGGCAGTCCTCCTACGAGCAGTACTTC.

The chain couples TRBV15 to TRBJ2-7; D remains unclear. V gave up 1 base and J gave up 3 bases, with 7 bases separating them. The length of the CDR3 is 13 residues. Per the germline V gene, CDR1 is LNHNV and CDR2 is YYDKDF (reference sequence). The CDR3 sequence is CATSRVAFYEQYF. The CDR3 DNA sequence: TGTGCCACCAGCAGAGTTGCGTTCTACGAGCAGTACTTC.

CDR3 in DNA: TGTGCCAGCAGCAAGGACAGGGGCTATAGCAATCAGCCCCAGCATTTT. Translated: CASSKDRGYSNQPQHF. This chain connects TRBV5-6 to TRBJ1-5; 9 bases line up with TRBD1. CDR3 length equals 16 residues. The germline V gene has CDR1 SGHDT and CDR2 YYEEEE. J was trimmed by 0 bases and V by 4 bases; bases with no gene match: 5.

The rearrangement uses TRBV4-1 and TRBJ1-4; TRBD1 agrees at 10 bases. Germline lookup yields CDR1 MGHRA and CDR2 YSYEKL. The CDR3 extends over 16 amino acids. The junction had 4 bases not matched to a gene; V was cut back by 0 bases and J by 6 bases. CDR3 nucleotide sequence: TGCGCCAGCAGCCAAGAACCGGGACAGGGGTATGAAAAACTGTTTTTT. It yields the protein CASSQEPGQGYEKLFF.

This chain uses TRBV10-3 with TRBJ1-2, with 8 bases that match TRBD1. This CDR3 is 14 amino acids long. J lost 1 base, V lost 4 bases, and 2 bases had no gene match. Per the germline V gene, CDR1 is ENHRY and CDR2 is SYGVKD. The CDR3: CAISGTGRNYGYTF. In DNA, the CDR3 is TGTGCCATCAGTGGGACAGGGCGTAACTATGGCTACACCTTC.

This chain joins TRBV4-3 and TRBJ1-4; a weak D match, TRBD1 (6 bases). Germline assignment: CDR1 LGHNA and CDR2 YSLEER. Trimming stripped 0 bases from V and 7 bases from J, with 12 bases between. This CDR3 spans 15 amino acids. The CDR3 DNA reads TGCGCCAGCAGCCAAGATTTGGGAGGGGGTGAAAAACTGTTTTTT. This encodes CASSQDLGGGEKLFF.

The chain recombines TRBV19 with TRBJ1-1; D is uncertain. The germline V gene has CDR1 LNHDA and CDR2 SQIVND (reference sequence). This CDR3 spans 13 amino acids. Trimming cost V 2 bases and J 1 base, with 5 bases left between them. The CDR3 DNA is TGTGCCAGTAGTATATCTACGAACACTGAAGCTTTCTTT. The encoded protein is CASSISTNTEAFF.